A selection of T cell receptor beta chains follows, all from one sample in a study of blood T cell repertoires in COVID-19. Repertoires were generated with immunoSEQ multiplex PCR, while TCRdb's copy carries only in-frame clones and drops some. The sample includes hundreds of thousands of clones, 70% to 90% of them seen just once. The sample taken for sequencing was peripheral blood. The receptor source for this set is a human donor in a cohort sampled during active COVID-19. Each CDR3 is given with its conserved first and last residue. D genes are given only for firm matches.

CDR3 DNA: TGTGCCAGCTCACCACCCCCGGGTTCCGAATCCTACAATGAGCAGTTCTTC
CDR3 protein: CASSPPPGSESYNEQFF
CDR3 length: 17
V gene: TRBV18
D gene: NA
J gene: TRBJ2-1

CDR3 DNA: TGCGCCAGCAACCAGGGGACCTACGAGCAGTACTTC
CDR3 protein: CASNQGTYEQYF
CDR3 length: 12
V gene: TRBV10-2
D gene: NA
J gene: TRBJ2-7

CDR3 DNA: TGTGCCAGTAGTCCTTGGACAGGGGAAAGCGAAAAACTGTTTTTT
CDR3 protein: CASSPWTGESEKLFF
CDR3 length: 15
V gene: TRBV19
D gene: TRBD1
J gene: TRBJ1-4

CDR3 DNA: TGCGCCAGCAGCTTGCAAGGACAGACAGATACGCAGTATTTT
CDR3 protein: CASSLQGQTDTQYF
CDR3 length: 14
V gene: TRBV5-1
D gene: NA
J gene: TRBJ2-3

CDR3 DNA: TGTGCCAGCAAGCCTCGAGGAGGAACCTACGAGCAGTACTTC
CDR3 protein: CASKPRGGTYEQYF
CDR3 length: 14
V gene: TRBV28
D gene: NA
J gene: TRBJ2-7

CDR3 DNA: TGCACCCCGGGGGAGCGGGATTCCAACACCGGGGAGCTGTTTTTT
CDR3 protein: CTPGERDSNTGELFF
CDR3 length: 15
V gene: TRBV1
D gene: NA
J gene: TRBJ2-2

CDR3 DNA: TGTGCCAGCAGCTTGACAGGTACAGGCACTGAAGCTTTCTTT
CDR3 protein: CASSLTGTGTEAFF
CDR3 length: 14
V gene: TRBV5-5
D gene: NA
J gene: TRBJ1-1

CDR3 DNA: TGTGCCAGCAGTTACTCGAAAGGGGTTGACAATCAGCCCCAGCATTTT
CDR3 protein: CASSYSKGVDNQPQHF
CDR3 length: 16
V gene: TRBV6-2/TRBV6-3
D gene: NA
J gene: TRBJ1-5

CDR3 DNA: TGTGCCAGCAGCCCGGGACAGGGGGGGAGGCCTGAAGCTTTCTTT
CDR3 protein: CASSPGQGGRPEAFF
CDR3 length: 15
V gene: TRBV6-5
D gene: TRBD1
J gene: TRBJ1-1

CDR3 DNA: TGCGCCAGCAGCCTGGGACTAGTACGTTCCTACGAGCAGTACTTC
CDR3 protein: CASSLGLVRSYEQYF
CDR3 length: 15
V gene: TRBV5-1
D gene: TRBD2
J gene: TRBJ2-7

CDR3 DNA: TGCGCCAGCAGCTTGTTAACGGATTCACCCCTCCACTTT
CDR3 protein: CASSLLTDSPLHF
CDR3 length: 13
V gene: TRBV5-1
D gene: NA
J gene: TRBJ1-6

CDR3 DNA: TGCGCCAGCAGCTTGGATTTGGGGGGAGCGGGAAACACCATATATTTT
CDR3 protein: CASSLDLGGAGNTIYF
CDR3 length: 16
V gene: TRBV5-1
D gene: NA
J gene: TRBJ1-3

CDR3 DNA: TGTGCCAGCAGCATGACTAGCGGGAGGTGGGCCGGGGAGCTGTTTTTT
CDR3 protein: CASSMTSGRWAGELFF
CDR3 length: 16
V gene: TRBV7-3
D gene: TRBD2
J gene: TRBJ2-2

CDR3 DNA: TGTGCCACCAGTGATCCGACAGGGGGAAGTAATGAAAAACTGTTTTTT
CDR3 protein: CATSDPTGGSNEKLFF
CDR3 length: 16
V gene: TRBV24-1
D gene: TRBD1
J gene: TRBJ1-4

CDR3 DNA: TGTGCCAGCAGCCTAATAGCGGGAGTAGGGACCGGGGAGCTGTTTTTT
CDR3 protein: CASSLIAGVGTGELFF
CDR3 length: 16
V gene: TRBV7-3
D gene: TRBD2
J gene: TRBJ2-2

CDR3 DNA: TGTGCCAGCAGTTTAACAGGGATCAGTGGCTACACCTTC
CDR3 protein: CASSLTGISGYTF
CDR3 length: 13
V gene: TRBV6-5
D gene: NA
J gene: TRBJ1-2